The subject of this entry is one T cell receptor (beta chain). What antigen it recognizes has not been identified. Base-call qualities are not available, and no considerably larger clone is one nucleotide away. Whole blood was collected in K2EDTA tubes by collaborating institutions according to the institutions' own protocols. For TCRbeta analysis, collaborator samples were shipped as frozen whole blood, as isolated PBMCs, or as DNA extracted from either sample type. TCRbeta CDR3 regions were amplified from genomic DNA using the immunoSEQ Assay, a bias-controlled multiplex PCR. Under the source paper's analysis protocol: The number of nucleated cells in each sample was estimated by amplification of reference gene primers within the assay. To quantify the absolute abundance of each unique TCRbeta CDR3 rearrangement, sequence reads were collapsed and filtered. For each sample, productive Simpson clonality was calculated by taking the square root of Simpson's diversity index across productive rearrangements. TCRdb mirrors the immuneACCESS table, restricted to in-frame sequences. Some clones are absent from its copies; in checked studies, under half trace to an unresolved V gene, and the reason for the others is unknown. V, J and clone size reflect that table, while D and trimming were determined from the DNA. For this sample there are 80,000 or so clones; 91% appear just once. The ten largest clones add up to over 1.5% of the sample.

V is trimmed back by 0 bases and J by 1 base, and the junction contains 2 bases that no gene match accounts for. Per the germline V gene, SGHRS is the CDR1 and YFSETQ is the CDR2. The CDR3 starts with the cysteine, ends with the phenylalanine, and has 16 residues. The CDR3 DNA has 48 bases and is translated from base 1. The sample is drawn from a study of blood T cell repertoires in COVID-19 (dated by TCRdb to about 2020). A note on the overall study: Collaborator samples came from the United States, Italy and Spain and covered acute and convalescent phases of COVID-19. The material from the prospective study consisted of cDNA or gDNA derived from T cells, B-cell-depleted T cells, or PBMCs. The samples were drawn from the first 160 participants of the ongoing ImmuneRACE study and from some 1,300 subjects provided by 6 global collaborators. Nearly every sample came with metadata listing a de-identified subject ID, COVID-19 status, age in years and sex. Where HLA class I and class II types were available, the types were taken from metadata supplied by the sample provider, not from assay-based typing. The repertoires were released in a freely available public database intended as a resource for research on the immune response to SARS-CoV-2. Deeply sampled blood TCRbeta repertoires from subjects exposed to, actively infected with, or recovered from COVID-19 were included in the dataset. What the authors observed across the whole study: The amount of clinical and demographic metadata varied by source and participant and was provided uncurated.

This TCR came from a woman in her fifties or sixties in a cohort sampled during active COVID-19. Sequencing input: peripheral blood. This sequence uses TRBV5-1 and TRBJ2-1, with 9 bases matching TRBD1. The CDR3 is CASSLETGGSYNEQFF. The bases read TGCGCCAGCAGCTTGGAGACAGGGGGTTCCTACAATGAGCAGTTCTTC.